These 29 T cell receptor beta chains share one sample of origin, sequenced in a study of sequential checkpoint blockade in melanoma. Using immunoSEQ multiplex PCR, the repertoire was profiled, and TCRdb retains in-frame clones only, with some absent. Here the sample spans fewer than 40,000 clones, about 88% being singletons. Treatment meaning: randomized to nivolumab then ipilimumab (arm A) or the reverse (arm B). Sequences were derived from CD8+ T cells sorted from blood (inferred from file names), sampled from a patient given nivolumab and ipilimumab in sequence. The source is a human donor with melanoma.

The V gene is TRBV11-2, the J gene TRBJ1-5; D is unclear. V was trimmed by 6 bases and J by 3 bases, leaving 12 bases between them. Germline V CDR1 and CDR2: SGHAT, FQNNGV. This CDR3 is built from 14 residues. CDR3 DNA sequence: TGTGCCAGCAGTCGTGCGGGGAACAATCAGCCCCAGCATTTT. Residues: CASSRAGNNQPQHF.

The chain couples TRBV6-5 to TRBJ2-7; 10 bases align to TRBD1. In germline, CDR1 is MNHEY, CDR2 SVGAGI. The junction had 5 bases not matched to a gene; V was cut back by 5 bases and J by 1 base. CDR3 length: 15 amino acids. The CDR3 reads CASSTWDRGSYEQYF. The CDR3 DNA reads as TGTGCCAGCAGTACCTGGGACAGGGGATCCTACGAGCAGTACTTC.

This clone was observed a few times. The V gene is TRBV6-6, the J gene TRBJ2-1; D not certain. Per the germline V gene, CDR1 is MNHNY and CDR2 is SVGAGI (reference sequence). The length of the CDR3 is 13 residues. The V end was cut by 0 bases, the J end by 10 bases, with 10 bases between. CDR3 sequence reads: CASSYSVGFEQFF. For the CDR3, the DNA is TGTGCCAGCAGTTACTCGGTGGGCTTCGAGCAGTTCTTC.

The chain combines TRBV2 with TRBJ1-1; TRBD1 is a possible D gene (5 bases). The CDR3 totals 14 residues. The V gene lost 7 bases and the J gene lost 6 bases, with 18 bases spanning the gap. Per germline, CDR1 SNHLY and CDR2 FYNNEI. The CDR3 reads CASTRGRGGAEAFF. The DNA of the CDR3 is TGTGCCAGCACCCGGGGTAGGGGAGGCGCTGAAGCTTTCTTT.

The chain is built from TRBV7-3 and TRBJ2-3; 9 bases agree with TRBD1. Trimming at V came to 4 bases and at J to 6 bases, leaving 8 bases not matched to a gene. CDR3 length equals 15 residues. From germline, CDR1 is SGHTA and CDR2 FQGTGA. CDR3 region: CASSSGTGTVDTQYF. The DNA for the CDR3 is TGTGCCAGCAGCTCGGGGACAGGGACGGTCGATACGCAGTATTTT.

The chain couples TRBV4-1 to TRBJ1-1; D is unclear. This CDR3 contains 14 residues. Trimming removed 6 bases from V and 8 bases from J, with 19 bases in between. Germline CDR1 MGHRA, CDR2 YSYEKL. The CDR3 loop is CASRGGLYGLEAFF. The CDR3 region has the DNA TGCGCCAGCAGGGGAGGACTGTATGGACTGGAAGCTTTCTTT.

The CDR3 loop reads CASSRTATINYGYTF. The CDR3 DNA reads TGTGCCAGCTCTCGGACAGCCACCATCAACTATGGCTACACCTTC. V usage is TRBV7-8 and J usage is TRBJ1-2; the D gene is possibly TRBD1 (6 bases). This CDR3 is 15 amino acids long. Trimming removed 8 bases from V and 2 bases from J, with 18 bases in between. Germline CDR1 SGHVS, CDR2 FQNEAQ.

The chain links TRBV27 to TRBJ2-1; 7 bases align to TRBD1. V trimming: 6 bases; J trimming: 12 bases; junction bases outside the gene matches: 14. This CDR3 comprises 14 residues. Germline V gene data show CDR1 as MNHEY and CDR2 as SMNVEV (reference sequence). CDR3 coding DNA: TGTGCCAGCAGCCTAACTCCGACAGGGAAGGTGCAGTTCTTC. It translates to CASSLTPTGKVQFF.

This clone was detected only once. The genes are TRBV27 and TRBJ1-5; tentatively, D is TRBD1 (5 bases). V shed 4 bases and J shed 0 bases, with 10 bases lying between them. Germline-derived CDR1 and CDR2 are MNHEY and SMNVEV (reference sequence). The CDR3 has 15 amino acids. This chain's CDR3 is CASSSTVYSNQPQHF. As DNA, the CDR3 is TGTGCCAGCAGTTCGACAGTGTATAGCAATCAGCCCCAGCATTTT.

The CDR3 is CASFEGRGLHIQYF. Here the CDR3 DNA reads TGTGCCAGCTTTGAAGGCAGGGGGCTTCACATTCAGTACTTC. The chain recombines TRBV6-1 with TRBJ2-4; TRBD1 matches 8 bases. This CDR3 region has 14 residues. Germline V gene sequence: CDR1 MNHNS, CDR2 SASEGT. J was trimmed by 8 bases and V by 8 bases; bases with no gene match: 11.

The chain is built from TRBV5-1 and TRBJ2-1, with TRBD2 as a possible D gene (6 bases). With 0 bases removed from V and 10 bases from J, the gap between germline ends came to 8 bases. The CDR3 is made up of 12 amino acids. From germline, CDR1 is SGHRS and CDR2 YFSETQ. In DNA, the CDR3 is TGCGCCAGCAGCTTGGCCGCGGGGGAGCAGTTCTTC. As protein: CASSLAAGEQFF.

The V gene is TRBV27, the J gene TRBJ2-3; D call uncertain. Trimming shortened V by 4 bases and J by 3 bases, and 14 bases separated the two germline ends. The V gene's germline CDR1 is MNHEY and CDR2 SMNVEV (reference sequence). This CDR3 is built from 15 residues. CDR3 residues: CASSSEVAPTDTQYF. The CDR3 bases are TGTGCCAGCAGTTCCGAGGTGGCTCCTACAGATACGCAGTATTTT.

This clone is categorized as medium-sized. The chain has TRBV19 and TRBJ2-7; 7 nucleotides line up with TRBD1. The CDR3 runs to 16 residues. Trimming took 4 bases from V and 5 from J; bases not matched to a gene: 14. Germline values: CDR1 LNHDA, CDR2 SQIVND (reference sequence). The CDR3 loop reads CASSTEGANDRDEQYF. For the CDR3, the DNA is TGTGCCAGTAGTACAGAGGGGGCGAATGATAGGGACGAGCAGTACTTC.

There are a few counts of this clone. The chain is built from TRBV19 and TRBJ1-5, with D possibly TRBD1 on 5 matching bases. CDR1 is LNHDA, CDR2 SQIVND, per germline (reference sequence). V gave up 5 bases and J gave up 0 bases, with 11 bases separating them. The CDR3 consists of 15 residues. The CDR3 nucleotides are TGTGCCAGTAGTTTGACGGGACTTAGCAATCAGCCCCAGCATTTT. Translation gives CASSLTGLSNQPQHF.

The chain uses TRBV14 and TRBJ2-5; 12 bases match TRBD2. Germline V gives CDR1 SGHDN, CDR2 FVKESK. With V trimmed by 3 bases and J by 3 bases, 14 bases remained unmatched. The CDR3 runs 19 residues. CDR3 DNA sequence: TGTGCCAGCAGCCAGCTTGAGACTAGCGGGAGTGAGCCTAAAGAGACCCAGTACTTC. Translating it yields CASSQLETSGSEPKETQYF.

This clone showed up just once. V usage is TRBV5-1 and J usage is TRBJ2-1, with D possibly matching TRBD1 (5 bases). The germline V and J ends were trimmed by 4 bases and 5 bases, with 7 bases remaining between them. Germline V CDR1 and CDR2: SGHRS, YFSETQ. This CDR3 is built from 12 residues. CDR3 bases: TGCGCCAGCAGCACGACAGACAATGAGCAGTTCTTC. Its translation: CASSTTDNEQFF.

DNA for the CDR3: TGTGCCAGCTTGAGACTAGCGGGAGTCGACCCGGCCAATGAGCAGTTCTTC. This gives the protein CASLRLAGVDPANEQFF. The J gene is TRBJ2-1, the V gene TRBV28; TRBD2 matches 12 bases. The CDR3 has 17 amino acids. With 8 bases clipped from V and 6 bases from J, the junction kept 14 bases outside the gene matches. The germline V gene has CDR1 MDHEN and CDR2 SYDVKM.

The count of this clone is one. The chain uses TRBV6-1 and TRBJ2-7; a weak D match, TRBD2 (6 bases). The germline V and J ends were trimmed by 1 base and 4 bases, with 8 bases remaining between them. This CDR3 has 13 residues. Germline lookup yields CDR1 MNHNS and CDR2 SASEGT. The CDR3 bases are TGTGCCAGCAGTGAAGATCGGGGGTACGAGCAGTACGTC. It is translated as CASSEDRGYEQYV.

V and J are TRBV27 and TRBJ2-7, with 7 bases lining up with TRBD1. With 6 bases clipped from V and 6 bases from J, the junction kept 8 bases outside the gene matches. The germline V gene has CDR1 MNHEY and CDR2 SMNVEV (reference sequence). The CDR3 runs 13 residues. CDR3 bases: TGTGCCAGCAGCCTAGTAAACAGGGGCGAGCAGTACTTC. As protein: CASSLVNRGEQYF.

The chain combines TRBV19 with TRBJ2-1, with D unresolved. Germline-derived CDR1 and CDR2 are LNHDA and SQIVND (reference sequence). This CDR3 contains 11 residues. Trimming left V 9 bases short and J 4 bases short, with 7 bases between. In DNA, the CDR3 is TGTGCCAGCCACTCATACAATGAGCAGTTCTTC. Translated: CASHSYNEQFF.

The chain is built from TRBV7-7 and TRBJ1-4; D is perhaps TRBD1 (5 bases). Germline V gene data show CDR1 as SSHAT and CDR2 as FNYEAQ (reference sequence). The V gene lost 4 bases and the J gene lost 4 bases, with 13 bases spanning the gap. The CDR3 consists of 15 residues. CDR3 region: CASSSGGALNEKLFF. The CDR3 nucleotides read TGTGCCAGCAGCTCCGGAGGGGCCCTTAATGAAAAACTGTTTTTT.

This clone was detected only once. The V call is TRBV6-1, the J call TRBJ2-7; perhaps TRBD2 as D (6 bases). Germline CDR1 and CDR2: MNHNS and SASEGT. Trimming pared 6 bases from V and 2 bases from J, leaving 8 bases between. The CDR3 has 12 amino acids. For the CDR3, the DNA is TGTGCCAGCAGGGGAGGCACCTACGAGCAGTACGTC. Protein sequence: CASRGGTYEQYV.

V and J are TRBV11-2 and TRBJ1-2; possible D gene TRBD1, 5 bases. V was trimmed by 1 base and J by 6 bases, leaving 15 bases between them. CDR1 is SGHAT and CDR2 is FQNNGV in the germline V gene. CDR3 size: 15 residues. CDR3 DNA: TGTGCCAGCAGCTTAGGCCCCGCAGGGTGGGATGGCTACACCTTC. Its protein is CASSLGPAGWDGYTF.

The V gene is TRBV5-1, the J gene TRBJ2-1; D is uncertain. Germline values: CDR1 SGHRS, CDR2 YFSETQ. The CDR3 runs 16 residues. The ends were cut back, 1 base at V and 2 bases at J, with 13 bases in the middle. In DNA, the CDR3 is TGCGCCAGCAGCTTGATAGGATCCACTACCTACAATGAGCAGTTCTTC. The encoded protein is CASSLIGSTTYNEQFF.

The genes are TRBV10-1 and TRBJ2-1; the match to TRBD1 covers 8 bases. CDR1 WNHNN and CDR2 SYGVQD come from the germline V gene (reference sequence). J gave up 5 bases and V 0 bases, and 6 bases lay outside the gene matches. CDR3 length: 16 amino acids. Here the CDR3 reads CASSESGGTGDNEQFF. CDR3 nucleotides: TGCGCCAGCAGTGAGTCAGGGGGGACAGGAGACAATGAGCAGTTCTTC.

This chain links TRBV29-1 with TRBJ1-1, with D hard to call. The CDR3 is 14 residues long. V lost 4 bases to trimming and J lost 2 bases, with 14 bases between them. Germline V CDR1 and CDR2: SQVTM, ANQGSEA. Here the CDR3 DNA reads TGCAGCGTTGGGGCAGCCTTTTCCAACACTGAAGCTTTCTTT. As protein: CSVGAAFSNTEAFF.

This clone was found once. This chain connects TRBV13 to TRBJ2-2, with a weak D call TRBD2 (5 bases). The length of the CDR3 is 13 residues. V was pared by 2 bases and J by 7 bases, with 8 bases between. Germline assignment: CDR1 PRHDT and CDR2 FYEKMQ (reference sequence). CDR3 in amino acids: CASSLIGVGELFF. The DNA for the CDR3 is TGTGCCAGCAGCTTAATCGGGGTCGGGGAGCTGTTTTTT. Using reference TRBV13 and TRBJ2-2 for the parts outside the CDR3, the full variable domain is AAGVIQSPRHLIKEKRETATLKCYPIPRHDTVYWYQQGPGQDPQFLISFYEKMQSDKGSIPDRFSAQQFSDYHSELNMSSLELGDSALYFCASSLIGVGELFFGEGSRLTVL.

The chain employs TRBV5-4 and TRBJ2-7, with D hard to call. V was shortened by 0 bases and J by 0 bases, with 10 bases between the two germline ends. Germline CDR1 reads SGHNT; CDR2 reads YYREEE (reference sequence). The CDR3 loop spans 15 amino acids. The CDR3 DNA reads as TGTGCCAGCAGCTTGGACAGTTTGAGCTCCTACGAGCAGTACGTC. Amino acids: CASSLDSLSSYEQYV.

V is TRBV5-1 and J is TRBJ2-1; D gene ambiguous. The V and J ends lost 4 bases and 1 base respectively, with 15 bases between them. CDR1 and CDR2 from the germline V gene are SGHRS and YFSETQ. CDR3 length equals 16 residues. CDR3 region: CASSLGLERSYNEQFF. CDR3 DNA sequence: TGCGCCAGCAGCCTTGGTTTAGAACGTTCCTACAATGAGCAGTTCTTC.